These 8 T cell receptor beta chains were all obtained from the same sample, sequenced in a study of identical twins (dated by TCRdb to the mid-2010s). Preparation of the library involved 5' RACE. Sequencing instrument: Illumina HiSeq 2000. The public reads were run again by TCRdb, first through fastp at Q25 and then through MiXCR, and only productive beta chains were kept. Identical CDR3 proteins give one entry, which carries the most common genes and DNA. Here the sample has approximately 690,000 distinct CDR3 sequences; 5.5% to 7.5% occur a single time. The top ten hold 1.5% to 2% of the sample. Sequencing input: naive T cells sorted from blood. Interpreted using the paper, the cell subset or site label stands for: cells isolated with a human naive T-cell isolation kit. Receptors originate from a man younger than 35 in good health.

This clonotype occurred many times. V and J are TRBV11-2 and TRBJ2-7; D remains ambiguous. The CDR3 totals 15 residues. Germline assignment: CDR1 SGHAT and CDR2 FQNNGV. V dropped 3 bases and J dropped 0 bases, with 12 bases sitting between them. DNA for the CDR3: TGTGCCAGCAGCTTGGGAAGGCGGAGCTCCTACGAGCAGTACTTC. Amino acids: CASSLGRRSSYEQYF. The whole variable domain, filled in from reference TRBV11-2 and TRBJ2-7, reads EAGVAQSPRYKIIEKRQSVAFWCNPISGHATLYWYQQILGQGPKLLIQFQNNGVVDDSQLPKDRFSAERLKGVDSTLKIQPAKLEDSAVYLCASSLGRRSSYEQYFGPGTRLTVT.

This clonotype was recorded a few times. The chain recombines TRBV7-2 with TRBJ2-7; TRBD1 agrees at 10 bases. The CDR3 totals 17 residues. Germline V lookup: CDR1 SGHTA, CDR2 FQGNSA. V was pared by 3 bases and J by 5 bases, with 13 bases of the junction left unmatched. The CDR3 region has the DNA TGTGCCAGCAGCTTGTGGCACTGGACAGGGGGGAAAAACGAGCAGTACTTC. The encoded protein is CASSLWHWTGGKNEQYF.

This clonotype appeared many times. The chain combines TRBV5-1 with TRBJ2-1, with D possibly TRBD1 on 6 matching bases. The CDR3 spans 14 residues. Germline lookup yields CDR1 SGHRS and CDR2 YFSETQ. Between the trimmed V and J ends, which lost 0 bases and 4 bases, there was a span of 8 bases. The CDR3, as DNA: TGCGCCAGCAGCTTGGACAGGGAGTACAATGAGCAGTTCTTC. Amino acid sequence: CASSLDREYNEQFF.

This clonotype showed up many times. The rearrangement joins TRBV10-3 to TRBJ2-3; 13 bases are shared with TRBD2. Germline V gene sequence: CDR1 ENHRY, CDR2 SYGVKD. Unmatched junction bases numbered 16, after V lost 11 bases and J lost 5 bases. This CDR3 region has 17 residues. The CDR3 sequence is CAARTSGSGGPRDTQYF. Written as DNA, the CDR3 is TGTGCCGCCAGGACTAGCGGGAGTGGCGGTCCCCGAGATACGCAGTATTTT.

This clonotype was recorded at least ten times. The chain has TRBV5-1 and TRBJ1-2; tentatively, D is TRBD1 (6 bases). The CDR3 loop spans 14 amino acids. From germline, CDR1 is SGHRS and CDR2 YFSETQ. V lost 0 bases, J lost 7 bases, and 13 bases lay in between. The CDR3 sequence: CASSLVQQGSGYTF. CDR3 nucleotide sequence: TGCGCCAGCAGCTTGGTGCAACAGGGAAGTGGCTACACCTTC.

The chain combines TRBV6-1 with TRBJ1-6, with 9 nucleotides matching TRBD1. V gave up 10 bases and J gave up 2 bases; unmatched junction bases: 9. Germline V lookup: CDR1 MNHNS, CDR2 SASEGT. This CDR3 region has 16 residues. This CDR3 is CATGDRELPYNSPLHF. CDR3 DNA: TGTGCCACTGGGGACAGGGAATTGCCCTATAATTCACCCCTCCACTTT.

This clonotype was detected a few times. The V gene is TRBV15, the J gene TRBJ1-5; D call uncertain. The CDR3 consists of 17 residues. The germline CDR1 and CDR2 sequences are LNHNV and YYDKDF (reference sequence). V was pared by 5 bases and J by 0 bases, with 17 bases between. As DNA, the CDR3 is TGTGCCACCAGCCTGCGGGGTCTGCAATATAGCAATCAGCCCCAGCATTTT. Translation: CATSLRGLQYSNQPQHF.

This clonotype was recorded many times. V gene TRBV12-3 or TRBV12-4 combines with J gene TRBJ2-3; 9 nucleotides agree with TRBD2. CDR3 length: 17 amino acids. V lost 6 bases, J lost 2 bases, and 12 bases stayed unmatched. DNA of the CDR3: TGTGCCAGCAGCCTGAGGCTAGCGGGAATGGTCACAGATACGCAGTATTTT. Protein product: CASSLRLAGMVTDTQYF.